This T cell receptor beta chain was sequenced for a study of blood T cell repertoires in COVID-19 (dated by TCRdb to 2018 to 2020). As for the study more broadly: Samples from collaborators originated in the United States, Italy and Spain and spanned both the acute and convalescent phases of COVID-19. The sample metadata nearly always contained a de-identified subject ID, COVID-19 status, age in years and sex. Subjects who had been exposed to COVID-19, were actively infected with it, or had recovered from it provided the deeply sampled blood TCRbeta repertoires that made up the dataset. Samples were obtained from the ongoing ImmuneRACE study (first 160 participants) and from approximately 1,200 subjects provided by 6 global collaborators. The prospective study material was composed of cDNA or gDNA derived from T cells, B-cell-depleted T cells, or PBMCs. HLA class I and class II types, where available, came from metadata supplied by the sample provider rather than from assay-based typing. A freely available public database, intended as a resource for researchers studying the immune response to SARS-CoV-2, is where the repertoires were released.

The immunoSEQ Assay, a bias-controlled multiplex PCR, was used to amplify TCRbeta CDR3 regions from genomic DNA. The original methods were these. Within the assay, amplification of reference gene primers was used to estimate how many nucleated cells each sample contained. Sequence reads were collapsed and filtered to measure the absolute abundance of every unique TCRbeta CDR3 rearrangement. For each sample, productive Simpson clonality was calculated as the square root of Simpson's diversity index over productive rearrangements. Drawn from immuneACCESS, this table holds only the in-frame rearrangements with V and J called that TCRdb kept. Clones are partly lost; checked studies trace under half to an unresolved V gene and leave the rest unexplained. The DNA was the basis for D and trimming; V, J and clone size are from that table. The sample table shows more than 40,000 clones, and about 89% are seen once. The top ten constitute 15% to 20% of the sample.

What the authors observed across the whole study: The amount of clinical and demographic metadata varied by source and participant and was provided uncurated.

Turning to this clone: This receptor's antigen is unknown. The sample holds no much larger clone one base away, and base qualities are not on file.

Whole blood was collected in K2EDTA tubes by collaborating institutions according to the institutions' own protocols. For TCRbeta analysis, collaborators shipped samples as frozen whole blood, isolated PBMCs, or DNA extracted from either of those sample types. Sequenced: peripheral blood. The TCR was taken from a man between 60 and 75 years old with active or convalescent COVID-19.

The encoded CDR3 is CAISPSVVRQNYGYTF. The DNA is TGTGCCATCAGCCCGAGCGTTGTCAGACAGAACTATGGCTACACCTTC. The chain joins TRBV10-3 to TRBJ1-2, and TRBD1 may be the D gene, going by 5 matching bases. Reading from cysteine to phenylalanine, the CDR3 counts 16 amino acids. The sequence is cut down to CDR3 DNA, 48 bases in frame from base 1. Deletion took 6 bases off V and 2 bases off J, with a span of 19 bases between the germline ends. According to the germline V gene, CDR1 reads ENHRY and CDR2 reads SYGVKD.